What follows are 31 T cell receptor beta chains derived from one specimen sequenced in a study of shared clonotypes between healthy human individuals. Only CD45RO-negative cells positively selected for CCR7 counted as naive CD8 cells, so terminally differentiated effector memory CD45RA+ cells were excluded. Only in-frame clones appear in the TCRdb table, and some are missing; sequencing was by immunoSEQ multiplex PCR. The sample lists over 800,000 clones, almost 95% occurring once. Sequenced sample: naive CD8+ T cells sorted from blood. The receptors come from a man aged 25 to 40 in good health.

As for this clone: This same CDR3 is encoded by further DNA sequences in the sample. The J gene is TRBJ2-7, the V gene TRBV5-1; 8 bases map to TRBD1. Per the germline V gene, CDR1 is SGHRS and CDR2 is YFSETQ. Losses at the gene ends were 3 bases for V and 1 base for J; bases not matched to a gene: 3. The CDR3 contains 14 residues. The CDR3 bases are TGCGCCAGCAGCTCCGGGACAGGATCCTACGAGCAGTACTTC. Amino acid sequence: CASSSGTGSYEQYF.

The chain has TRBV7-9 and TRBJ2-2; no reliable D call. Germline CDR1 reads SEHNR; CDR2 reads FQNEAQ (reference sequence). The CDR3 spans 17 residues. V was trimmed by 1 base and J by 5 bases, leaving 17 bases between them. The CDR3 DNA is TGTGCCAGCAGCTTAGTTGTCGGCCGTAAAGTAACCGGGGAGCTGTTTTTT. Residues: CASSLVVGRKVTGELFF.

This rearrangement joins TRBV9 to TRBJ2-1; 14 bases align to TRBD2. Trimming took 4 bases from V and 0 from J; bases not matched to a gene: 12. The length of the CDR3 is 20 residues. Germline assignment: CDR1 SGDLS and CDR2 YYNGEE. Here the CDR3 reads CASSFPGLAGEEGSYNEQFF. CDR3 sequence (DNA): TGTGCCAGCAGCTTCCCGGGACTAGCGGGAGAGGAGGGCTCCTACAATGAGCAGTTCTTC.

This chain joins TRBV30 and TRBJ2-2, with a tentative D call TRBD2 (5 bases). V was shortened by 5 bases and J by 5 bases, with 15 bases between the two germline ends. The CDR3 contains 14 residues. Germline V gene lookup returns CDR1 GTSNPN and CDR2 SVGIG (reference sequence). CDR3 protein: CAWWERIKTGELFF. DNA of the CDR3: TGTGCCTGGTGGGAGCGGATTAAGACCGGGGAGCTGTTTTTT. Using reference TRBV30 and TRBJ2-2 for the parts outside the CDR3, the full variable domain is SQTIHQWPATLVQPVGSPLSLECTVEGTSNPNLYWYRQAAGRGLQLLFYSVGIGQISSEVPQNLSASRPQDRQFILSSKKLLLSDSGFYLCAWWERIKTGELFFGEGSRLTVL.

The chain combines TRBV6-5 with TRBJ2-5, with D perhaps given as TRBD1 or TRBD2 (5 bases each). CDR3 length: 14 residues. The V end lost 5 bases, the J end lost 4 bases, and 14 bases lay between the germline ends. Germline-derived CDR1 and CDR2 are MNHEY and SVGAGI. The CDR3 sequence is CASSPGTLIETQYF. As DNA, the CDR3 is TGTGCCAGCAGTCCCGGGACCTTAATAGAGACCCAGTACTTC.

CDR3 sequence: CAWSVILGGAGEQFF. The CDR3 region has the DNA TGTGCCTGGAGTGTAATCTTAGGAGGGGCTGGTGAGCAGTTCTTC. V gene TRBV30 combines with J gene TRBJ2-1; possible D gene TRBD2, 6 bases. Trimming took 0 bases from V and 9 from J, leaving 18 bases between them. Per germline, CDR1 GTSNPN and CDR2 SVGIG (reference sequence). The CDR3 consists of 15 residues.

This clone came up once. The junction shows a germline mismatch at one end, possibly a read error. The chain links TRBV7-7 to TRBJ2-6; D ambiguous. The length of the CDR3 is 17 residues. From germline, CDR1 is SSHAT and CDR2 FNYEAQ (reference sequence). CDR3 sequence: CASSSVNLKAGANVLTF. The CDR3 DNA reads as TGTGCTAGCAGCTCGGTGAATTTAAAGGCGGGGGCCAACGTCCTGACTTTC.

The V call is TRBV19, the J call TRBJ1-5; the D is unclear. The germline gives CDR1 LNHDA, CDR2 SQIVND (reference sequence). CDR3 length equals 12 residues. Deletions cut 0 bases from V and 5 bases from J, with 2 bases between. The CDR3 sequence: CASSIEDQPQHF. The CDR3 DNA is TGTGCCAGTAGTATAGAAGATCAGCCCCAGCATTTT.

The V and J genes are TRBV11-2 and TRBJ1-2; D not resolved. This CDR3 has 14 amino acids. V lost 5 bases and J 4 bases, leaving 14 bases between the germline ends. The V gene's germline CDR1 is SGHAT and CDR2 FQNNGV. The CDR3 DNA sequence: TGTGCCAGCAGCCCAGTTGGCCCCGGCTATGGCTACACCTTC. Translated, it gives CASSPVGPGYGYTF.

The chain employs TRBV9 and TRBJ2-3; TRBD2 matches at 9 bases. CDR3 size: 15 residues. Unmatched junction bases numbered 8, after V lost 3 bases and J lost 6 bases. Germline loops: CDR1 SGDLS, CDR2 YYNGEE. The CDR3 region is CASSAGLATSDTQYF. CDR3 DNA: TGTGCCAGCAGCGCGGGACTAGCCACCTCGGATACGCAGTATTTT.

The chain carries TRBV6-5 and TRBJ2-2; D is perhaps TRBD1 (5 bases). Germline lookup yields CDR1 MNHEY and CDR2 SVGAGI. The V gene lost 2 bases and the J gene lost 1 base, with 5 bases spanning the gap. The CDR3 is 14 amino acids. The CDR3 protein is CASSYRGNTGELFF. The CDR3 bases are TGTGCCAGCAGTTACAGGGGGAACACCGGGGAGCTGTTTTTT.

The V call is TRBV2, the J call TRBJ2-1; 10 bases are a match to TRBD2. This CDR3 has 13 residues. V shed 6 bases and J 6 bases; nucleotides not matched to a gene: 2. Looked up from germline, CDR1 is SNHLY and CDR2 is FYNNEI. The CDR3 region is CASRLAGSNEQFF. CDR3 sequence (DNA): TGTGCCAGCAGACTAGCGGGATCCAATGAGCAGTTCTTC.

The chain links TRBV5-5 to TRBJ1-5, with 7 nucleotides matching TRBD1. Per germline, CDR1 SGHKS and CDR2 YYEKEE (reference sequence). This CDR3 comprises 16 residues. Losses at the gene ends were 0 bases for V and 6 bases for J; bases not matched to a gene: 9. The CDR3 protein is CASSLAERQGGQPQHF. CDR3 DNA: TGTGCCAGCAGCTTGGCCGAGAGACAGGGCGGTCAGCCCCAGCATTTT. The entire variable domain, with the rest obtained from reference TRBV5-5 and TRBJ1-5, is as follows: DAGVTQSPTHLIKTRGQQVTLRCSPISGHKSVSWYQQVLGQGPQFIFQYYEKEERGRGNFPDRFSARQFPNYSSELNVNALLLGDSALYLCASSLAERQGGQPQHFGDGTRLSIL.

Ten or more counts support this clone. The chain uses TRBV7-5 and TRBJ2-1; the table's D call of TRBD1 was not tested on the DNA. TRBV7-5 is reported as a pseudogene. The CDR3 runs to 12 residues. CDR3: CAGRQGSHEQFF. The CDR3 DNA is TGTGCCGGTAGACAGGGTTCCCATGAGCAGTTCTTC.

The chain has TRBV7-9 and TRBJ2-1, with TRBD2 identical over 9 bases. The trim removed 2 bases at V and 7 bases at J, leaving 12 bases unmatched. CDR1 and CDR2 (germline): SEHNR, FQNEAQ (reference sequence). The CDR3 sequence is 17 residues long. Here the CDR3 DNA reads TGTGCCAGCAGCTTAAACGTTCTAGCGGGATTGGGGAATGAGCAGTTCTTC. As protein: CASSLNVLAGLGNEQFF. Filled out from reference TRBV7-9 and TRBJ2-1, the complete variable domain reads DTGVSQNPRHKITKRGQNVTFRCDPISEHNRLYWYRQTLGQGPEFLTYFQNEAQLEKSRLLSDRFSAERPKGSFSTLEIQRTEQGDSAMYLCASSLNVLAGLGNEQFFGPGTRLTVL.

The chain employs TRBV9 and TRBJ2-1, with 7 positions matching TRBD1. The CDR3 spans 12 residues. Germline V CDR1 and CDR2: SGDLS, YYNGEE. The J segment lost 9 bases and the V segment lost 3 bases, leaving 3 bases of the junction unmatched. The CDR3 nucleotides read TGTGCCAGCAGCGGACAGGGTTCTGAGCAGTTCTTC. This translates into CASSGQGSEQFF.

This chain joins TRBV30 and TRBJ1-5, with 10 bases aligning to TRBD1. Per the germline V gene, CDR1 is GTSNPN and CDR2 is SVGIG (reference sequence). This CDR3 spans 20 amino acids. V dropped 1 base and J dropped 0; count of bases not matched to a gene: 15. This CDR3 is CAWSANIGQGGQYSNQPQHF. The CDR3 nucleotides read TGTGCCTGGAGTGCCAATATCGGACAGGGGGGTCAATATAGCAATCAGCCCCAGCATTTT.

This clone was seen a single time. The CDR3 here is CASSYLDGNTIYF. DNA for the CDR3: TGTGCCAGCAGTTACTTGGACGGAAACACCATATATTTT. The V and J genes are TRBV6-5 and TRBJ1-3; unclear D gene. In germline, CDR1 is MNHEY, CDR2 SVGAGI. The CDR3 runs to 13 residues. The V end was cut by 1 base, the J end by 4 bases, with 5 bases between.

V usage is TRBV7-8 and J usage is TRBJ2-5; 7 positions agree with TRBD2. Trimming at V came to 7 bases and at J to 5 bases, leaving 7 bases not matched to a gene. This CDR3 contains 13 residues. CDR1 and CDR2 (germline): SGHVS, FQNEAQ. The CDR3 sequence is CASKWGRVETQYF. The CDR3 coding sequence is TGTGCCAGCAAGTGGGGGAGGGTGGAGACCCAGTACTTC. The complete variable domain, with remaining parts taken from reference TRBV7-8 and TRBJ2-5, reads GAGVSQSPRYKVAKRGQDVALRCDPISGHVSLFWYQQALGQGPEFLTYFQNEAQLDKSGLPSDRFFAERPEGSVSTLKIQRTQQEDSAVYLCASKWGRVETQYFGPGTRLLVL.

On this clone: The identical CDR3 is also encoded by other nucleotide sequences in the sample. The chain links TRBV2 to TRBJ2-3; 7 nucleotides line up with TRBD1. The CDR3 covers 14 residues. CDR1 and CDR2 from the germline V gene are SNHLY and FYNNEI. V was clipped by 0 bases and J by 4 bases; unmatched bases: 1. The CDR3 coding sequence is TGTGCCAGCAGTGAAGCAGGACAGGCAGATACGCAGTATTTT. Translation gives CASSEAGQADTQYF.

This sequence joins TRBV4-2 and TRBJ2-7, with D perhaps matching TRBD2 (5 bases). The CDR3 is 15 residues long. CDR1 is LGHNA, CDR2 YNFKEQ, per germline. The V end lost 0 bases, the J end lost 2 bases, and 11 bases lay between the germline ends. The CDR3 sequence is CASSQDPGGTYEQYF. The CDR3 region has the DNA TGTGCCAGCAGCCAAGATCCAGGAGGAACCTACGAGCAGTACTTC.

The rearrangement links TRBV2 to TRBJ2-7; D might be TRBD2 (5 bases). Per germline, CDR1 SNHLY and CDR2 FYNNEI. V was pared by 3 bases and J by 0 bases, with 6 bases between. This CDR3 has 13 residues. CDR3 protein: CASSDSGSYEQYF. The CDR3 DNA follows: TGTGCCAGCAGTGACAGCGGCTCCTACGAGCAGTACTTC.

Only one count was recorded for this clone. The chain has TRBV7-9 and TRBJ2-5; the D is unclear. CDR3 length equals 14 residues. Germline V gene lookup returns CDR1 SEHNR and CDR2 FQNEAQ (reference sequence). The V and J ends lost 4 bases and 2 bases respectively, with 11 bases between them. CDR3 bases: TGTGCCAGCAGCTCCCAGTGGAGACAAGAGACCCAGTACTTC. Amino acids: CASSSQWRQETQYF.

The CDR3 sequence: CASRGPPWGEAPGNEQFF. The CDR3 DNA follows: TGCGCCAGCAGGGGCCCGCCGTGGGGGGAGGCCCCCGGTAATGAGCAGTTCTTC. The chain is built from TRBV10-2 and TRBJ2-1; tentatively, D is TRBD2 (6 bases). The length of the CDR3 is 18 residues. Germline lookup yields CDR1 WSHSY and CDR2 SAAADI. V dropped 6 bases and J dropped 7 bases, with 28 bases sitting between them.

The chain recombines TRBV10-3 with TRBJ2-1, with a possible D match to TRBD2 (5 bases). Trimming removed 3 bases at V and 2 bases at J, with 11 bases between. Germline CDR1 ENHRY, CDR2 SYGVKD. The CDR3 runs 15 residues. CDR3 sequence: CAISDGDFAYNEQFF. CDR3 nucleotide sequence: TGTGCCATCAGTGACGGGGATTTCGCCTACAATGAGCAGTTCTTC.

CDR3 nucleotides: TGTGCCAGCAGCTTGAGGGCCAGCCCCACCGCGAACACCGGGGAGCTGTTTTTT. Encoded protein: CASSLRASPTANTGELFF. This rearrangement joins TRBV5-4 to TRBJ2-2; unclear D gene. Germline V gene lookup returns CDR1 SGHNT and CDR2 YYREEE (reference sequence). This CDR3 has 18 amino acids. The V end was cut by 1 base, the J end by 0 bases, with 16 bases between.

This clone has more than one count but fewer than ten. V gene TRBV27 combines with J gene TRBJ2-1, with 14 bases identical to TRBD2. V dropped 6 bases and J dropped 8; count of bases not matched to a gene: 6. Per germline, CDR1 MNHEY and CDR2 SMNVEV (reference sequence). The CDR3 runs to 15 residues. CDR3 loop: CASRPGTSGSHEQFF. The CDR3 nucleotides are TGTGCCAGCAGACCTGGGACTAGCGGGAGCCATGAGCAGTTCTTC.

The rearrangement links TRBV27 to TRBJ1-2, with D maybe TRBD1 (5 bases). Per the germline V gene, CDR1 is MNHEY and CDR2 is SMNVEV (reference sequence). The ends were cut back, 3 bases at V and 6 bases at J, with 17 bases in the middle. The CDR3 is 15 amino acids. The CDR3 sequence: CASSFLSGTDNGYTF. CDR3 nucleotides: TGTGCCAGCAGTTTTTTATCCGGGACCGATAATGGCTACACCTTC.

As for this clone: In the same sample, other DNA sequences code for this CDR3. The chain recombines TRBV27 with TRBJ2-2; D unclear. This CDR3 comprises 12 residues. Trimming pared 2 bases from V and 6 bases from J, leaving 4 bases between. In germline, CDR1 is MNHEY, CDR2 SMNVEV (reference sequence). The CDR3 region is CASSLLPGELFF. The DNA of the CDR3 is TGTGCCAGCAGTTTACTCCCCGGGGAGCTGTTTTTT.

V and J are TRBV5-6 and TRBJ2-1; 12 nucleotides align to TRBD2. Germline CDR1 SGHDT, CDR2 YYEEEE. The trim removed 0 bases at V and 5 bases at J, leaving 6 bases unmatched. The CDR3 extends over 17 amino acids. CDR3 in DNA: TGTGCCAGCAGCTTGGGACTAGCGGGAGTTACCCACAATGAGCAGTTCTTC. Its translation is CASSLGLAGVTHNEQFF.

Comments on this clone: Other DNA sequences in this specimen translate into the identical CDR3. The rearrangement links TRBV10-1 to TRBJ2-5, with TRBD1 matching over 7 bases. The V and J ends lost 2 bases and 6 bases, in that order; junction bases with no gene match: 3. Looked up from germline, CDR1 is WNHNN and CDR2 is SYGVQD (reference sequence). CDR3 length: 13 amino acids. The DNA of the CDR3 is TGCGCCAGCAGTGAGGGACAGGAGAAGACCCAGTACTTC. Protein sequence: CASSEGQEKTQYF.